This T cell receptor (beta chain) derives from a study of shared clonotypes between healthy human individuals. General study results and limits: Across four donors, naive CD4 shared roughly 5%, naive CD8 approximately 3.5%, memory CD4 roughly 2.2%, memory CD8 around 0.42%.

Note on this clone: Its antigen is not identified.

This CDR3 is built from 16 residues. Trimming stripped 3 bases from V and 4 bases from J, with 18 bases between. Germline CDR1 and CDR2: KGHSH and LQKENI. TCRdb keeps only in-frame clones here, not all; method: immunoSEQ multiplex PCR. Altogether about 1.1 million clones are present, 60% to 80% being singletons, with the ten largest covering 0.85% to 1%. The source material was memory CD4+ T cells from PBMCs. Documented subset: CD45RA-negative fraction. The V call is TRBV18, the J call TRBJ2-5; maybe TRBD2 (6 bases). The TCR sequence derives from a man younger than 35 in good health. Some clones in this sample may be carry-over from other donors' samples. In DNA, the CDR3 is TGTGCCAGCTCACCCTTTGCGGCAGGGCGGGGAGAGACCCAGTACTTC. It codes for CASSPFAAGRGETQYF.